These 20 T cell receptor beta chains were all obtained from the same sample, sequenced in a study of blood T cell repertoires in COVID-19. Method: immunoSEQ multiplex PCR; TCRdb's copy keeps in-frame clones and lacks some. The sample includes 90,000 to 150,000 clones, more than 60% of them seen just once. The sample was peripheral blood. These receptors were collected from a man aged 70-80 years with acute or convalescent COVID-19.

The rearrangement links TRBV30 to TRBJ2-5; tentatively, D is TRBD1 (6 bases). Per germline, CDR1 GTSNPN and CDR2 SVGIG (reference sequence). The length of the CDR3 is 13 residues. Trimming took 1 base from V and 7 from J, leaving 13 bases between them. CDR3 residues: CAWSGGQGRTQYF. The CDR3 DNA sequence: TGTGCCTGGAGTGGGGGCCAGGGGCGGACCCAGTACTTC. The full variable domain, completed using reference TRBV30 and TRBJ2-5, is SQTIHQWPATLVQPVGSPLSLECTVEGTSNPNLYWYRQAAGRGLQLLFYSVGIGQISSEVPQNLSASRPQDRQFILSSKKLLLSDSGFYLCAWSGGQGRTQYFGPGTRLLVL.

The chain couples TRBV15 to TRBJ2-7; 10 nucleotides agree with TRBD2. Germline trimming cut 4 bases from V and 13 bases from J; bases unmatched to any gene: 10. Germline V CDR1 and CDR2: LNHNV, YYDKDF (reference sequence). The CDR3 spans 13 residues. CDR3 sequence (DNA): TGTGCCACCAGCAAGGCAGCTAGCGGGAGCCCTTACTTC. This encodes CATSKAASGSPYF.

This clone came up once. The chain employs TRBV6-2 or TRBV6-3 and TRBJ1-5; a possible D gene is TRBD1 (5 bases). This CDR3 spans 13 amino acids. The germline CDR1 and CDR2 sequences are MNHEY and SVGEGT. V was clipped by 2 bases and J by 5 bases, with 7 bases between them. The CDR3 DNA reads TGTGCCAGCAGTTACGACAGCCATCAGCCCCAGCATTTT. As protein: CASSYDSHQPQHF.

The genes are TRBV27 and TRBJ1-1; weak D call: TRBD1 (6 bases). Germline loops: CDR1 MNHEY, CDR2 SMNVEV (reference sequence). The CDR3 spans 14 residues. Trimming stripped 0 bases from V and 6 bases from J, with 11 bases between. CDR3 sequence (DNA): TGTGCCAGCAGTTTATCGGCAGGACAGCCTGAAGCTTTCTTT. Protein product: CASSLSAGQPEAFF.

The chain carries TRBV6-5 and TRBJ2-5; no definite D call. The CDR3 runs 14 residues. Germline-derived CDR1 and CDR2 are MNHEY and SVGAGI. Trimming removed 5 bases at V and 7 bases at J, with 17 bases between. CDR3 in amino acids: CASSPRVNFGTQYF. The CDR3 DNA reads as TGTGCCAGCAGTCCCCGGGTCAATTTCGGGACCCAGTACTTC.

The rearrangement uses TRBV11-3 and TRBJ2-2, with D possibly being TRBD2 (6 bases). This CDR3 has 15 residues. In germline, CDR1 is SGHNT, CDR2 YENEEA. Trimming removed 3 bases at V and 6 bases at J, with 14 bases between. DNA for the CDR3: TGTGCCAGCAGCTTCGACCGGAGCGGGTCCGGGGAGCTGTTTTTT. Amino acid sequence: CASSFDRSGSGELFF.

The chain is built from TRBV3-1 (or the pseudogene TRBV3-2) and TRBJ2-1, with D uncertain. The CDR3 runs to 14 residues. CDR1 is LGHDT and CDR2 is YNNKEL in the germline V gene (reference sequence). The V and J ends lost 1 base and 5 bases respectively, with 9 bases between them. CDR3 loop: CASSQVYSNNEQFF. The CDR3 region has the DNA TGTGCCAGCAGCCAAGTTTACAGTAACAATGAGCAGTTCTTC.

The chain couples TRBV18 to TRBJ2-7; TRBD2 aligns across 9 bases. Germline CDR1 and CDR2: KGHSH and LQKENI. The CDR3 runs to 14 residues. The trim removed 3 bases at V and 5 bases at J, leaving 5 bases unmatched. The CDR3 nucleotides read TGTGCCAGCTCACCGAGCGGGGGGTCCAACGAGCAGTACTTC. Translating gives CASSPSGGSNEQYF.

The genes are TRBV30 and TRBJ2-3, with 11 bases matching TRBD1. The germline V gene has CDR1 GTSNPN and CDR2 SVGIG (reference sequence). The CDR3 has 16 amino acids. V was clipped by 1 base and J by 2 bases; unmatched bases: 5. The CDR3 sequence: CAWSAGQGAYTDTQYF. The CDR3 coding sequence is TGTGCCTGGAGTGCAGGACAGGGGGCCTACACAGATACGCAGTATTTT. The full variable domain, its missing parts supplied by reference TRBV30 and TRBJ2-3, is SQTIHQWPATLVQPVGSPLSLECTVEGTSNPNLYWYRQAAGRGLQLLFYSVGIGQISSEVPQNLSASRPQDRQFILSSKKLLLSDSGFYLCAWSAGQGAYTDTQYFGPGTRLTVL.

The chain links TRBV11-2 to TRBJ2-2, with 9 bases fitting TRBD1. Germline CDR1 and CDR2: SGHAT and FQNNGV. CDR3 length equals 15 residues. After removal of 5 bases from V and 7 bases from J, the junction contained 8 bases not matched to a gene. In nucleotides, the CDR3 is TGTGCCAGCAGCCGCATACAGGGGGCGGTCGGGGAGCTGTTTTTT. Its protein is CASSRIQGAVGELFF.

The chain recombines TRBV19 with TRBJ1-1; TRBD1 matches at 10 bases. The CDR3 has 14 residues. V lost 5 bases, J lost 1 base, and 1 base stayed unmatched. The germline gives CDR1 LNHDA, CDR2 SQIVND (reference sequence). The CDR3 sequence: CASSRQGANTEAFF. CDR3 in DNA: TGTGCCAGTAGTCGACAGGGGGCGAACACTGAAGCTTTCTTT. The complete variable domain, with remaining parts taken from reference TRBV19 and TRBJ1-1, reads DGGITQSPKYLFRKEGQNVTLSCEQNLNHDAMYWYRQDPGQGLRLIYYSQIVNDFQKGDIAEGYSVSREKKESFPLTVTSAQKNPTAFYLCASSRQGANTEAFFGQGTRLTVV.

This clone was counted ten times or more. For the CDR3, the DNA is TGTGCCGTTGGGCGGGGAGGGGATAACTACGAGCAGTACTTC. This gives the protein CAVGRGGDNYEQYF. V and J are TRBV21-1 and TRBJ2-7; TRBD2 is taken as the D call from the table, unchecked against the DNA. TRBV21-1 has pseudogene status. There are 14 residues in the CDR3.

This rearrangement joins TRBV9 to TRBJ1-3; 9 bases are shared with TRBD1. CDR1 and CDR2 (germline): SGDLS, YYNGEE. The CDR3 runs to 16 residues. With 4 bases clipped from V and 1 base from J, the junction kept 6 bases outside the gene matches. The CDR3: CASSPRGTGSGNTIYF. For the CDR3, the DNA is TGTGCCAGCAGCCCACGAGGGACAGGGTCTGGAAACACCATATATTTT. Variable domain in full (rest from reference TRBV9 and TRBJ1-3): DSGVTQTPKHLITATGQRVTLRCSPRSGDLSVYWYQQSLDQGLQFLIQYYNGEERAKGNILERFSAQQFPDLHSELNLSSLELGDSALYFCASSPRGTGSGNTIYFGEGSWLTVV.

This clone appeared a few times. V is TRBV3-1 (or the pseudogene TRBV3-2) and J is TRBJ2-3, with 11 bases identical to TRBD2. The germline V gene encodes CDR1 LGHDT and CDR2 YNNKEL (reference sequence). J lost 1 base, V lost 4 bases, and 4 bases had no gene match. The CDR3 covers 16 residues. In DNA, the CDR3 is TGTGCCAGCAGCCGAGGGACTAGCGGAGGCACAGATACGCAGTATTTT. Residues: CASSRGTSGGTDTQYF.

V is TRBV25-1 and J is TRBJ1-6, with D possibly TRBD1 on 6 matching bases. This CDR3 is built from 15 residues. CDR1 is MGHDK and CDR2 is SYGVNS in the germline V gene. Trimming left V 1 base short and J 5 bases short, with 9 bases between. Written as DNA, the CDR3 is TGTGCCAGCAGTGAATGGGGGCTGGATAATTCACCCCTCCACTTT. Its protein is CASSEWGLDNSPLHF. Filled out from reference TRBV25-1 and TRBJ1-6, the complete variable domain reads EADIYQTPRYLVIGTGKKITLECSQTMGHDKMYWYQQDPGMELHLIHYSYGVNSTEKGDLSSESTVSRIRTEHFPLTLESARPSHTSQYLCASSEWGLDNSPLHFGNGTRLTVT.

The rearrangement uses TRBV3-1 (or the pseudogene TRBV3-2) and TRBJ2-2; 16 nucleotides align to TRBD2. Germline CDR1 reads LGHDT; CDR2 reads YNNKEL (reference sequence). The trim removed 4 bases at V and 9 bases at J, leaving 5 bases unmatched. CDR3 length: 16 residues. This chain's CDR3 is CASSRGLAGGPRELFF. The CDR3 DNA reads as TGTGCCAGCAGCCGGGGACTAGCGGGAGGGCCAAGGGAGCTGTTTTTT.

The rearrangement uses TRBV5-1 and TRBJ2-3; possible D gene TRBD2, 5 bases. This CDR3 has 14 amino acids. With 0 bases removed from V and 6 bases from J, the gap between germline ends came to 11 bases. Germline CDR1 is SGHRS and CDR2 is YFSETQ. CDR3 region: CASSLAGVADTQYF. CDR3 in DNA: TGCGCCAGCAGCTTGGCCGGGGTGGCGGATACGCAGTATTTT.

The chain recombines TRBV6-6 with TRBJ2-2; 7 bases map to TRBD2. The CDR3 length is 15 residues. After removal of 5 bases from V and 4 bases from J, the junction contained 7 bases not matched to a gene. The germline CDR1 and CDR2 sequences are MNHNY and SVGAGI (reference sequence). Written as DNA, the CDR3 is TGTGCCAGCAGTGCCTCGGGGGGAGGCACCGGGGAGCTGTTTTTT. Its translation is CASSASGGGTGELFF.

The chain is built from TRBV27 and TRBJ2-6; no clear D gene. The germline gives CDR1 MNHEY, CDR2 SMNVEV (reference sequence). The CDR3 runs to 17 residues. Trimming left V 3 bases short and J 2 bases short, with 14 bases between. This chain's CDR3 is CASSFWAGSAGANVLTF. The CDR3 DNA reads TGTGCCAGCAGTTTTTGGGCAGGTTCGGCTGGGGCCAACGTCCTGACTTTC.

This clone came up once. The rearrangement uses TRBV5-1 and TRBJ1-2; 10 bases are shared with TRBD1. With 4 bases clipped from V and 2 bases from J, the junction kept 5 bases outside the gene matches. The germline gives CDR1 SGHRS, CDR2 YFSETQ. This CDR3 is 15 amino acids long. The CDR3 DNA is TGCGCCAGCAGCCCGAGACAGGGGGCCAACTATGGCTACACCTTC. It codes for CASSPRQGANYGYTF.